What follows is one T cell receptor beta chain and its context. The antigen it recognizes is unknown. The input lacks base qualities; no much larger clone sits a single base away. This entry comes from a study of blood T cell repertoires in COVID-19 (dated by TCRdb to 2020 to 2022). Looking at the study overall: The collaborator samples originated in the United States, Italy and Spain and spanned the acute and convalescent phases of COVID-19. HLA class I and class II types, where available, came from metadata supplied by the sample provider rather than from assay-based typing. The repertoires were made available in a free public database intended to serve as a resource for research on the immune response to SARS-CoV-2. The prospective study material was composed of cDNA or gDNA derived from T cells, B-cell-depleted T cells, or PBMCs. The samples were drawn from the first 160 participants of the ongoing ImmuneRACE study and from 1,254 subjects provided by 6 global collaborators. The sample metadata nearly always contained a de-identified subject ID, COVID-19 status, age in years and sex. The dataset comprised deeply sampled blood TCRbeta repertoires from subjects exposed to, actively infected with, or recovered from COVID-19. General study outcomes and caveats: The amount of clinical and demographic metadata varied by source and participant and was provided uncurated.

Each collaborating institution followed its own protocols to collect whole blood in K2EDTA tubes. For TCRbeta analysis, collaborators shipped samples as frozen whole blood, isolated PBMCs, or DNA extracted from either of those sample types. The immunoSEQ Assay, a bias-controlled multiplex PCR, was used to amplify TCRbeta CDR3 regions from genomic DNA. The authors' analysis ran thus. Within the assay, amplification of reference gene primers was used to estimate how many nucleated cells each sample contained. Sequence reads were collapsed and filtered to measure the absolute abundance of every unique TCRbeta CDR3 rearrangement. For each sample, productive Simpson clonality was calculated by taking the square root of Simpson's diversity index across productive rearrangements. The table comes from immuneACCESS by way of TCRdb, which keeps in-frame sequences with V and J called. Part of the clones is missing from these tables; in studies checked, under half for an unresolved V gene and the rest for unknown reasons. V and J calls and clone size follow that table, whereas D and trimming were derived from the DNA. The sample table shows about 240,000 clones, and more than 75% are seen once. The biggest ten clones account for over 10% of the sample.

V trim: 5 bases; J trim: 2 bases; unmatched bases: 6. Sequences MNHEY (CDR1) and SVGEGT (CDR2) are obtained from the germline V gene. From the cysteine through the phenylalanine, the CDR3 covers 15 amino acids. The sequence is cut down to CDR3 DNA, 45 bases in frame from base 1. The specimen was peripheral blood. The rearranged chain carries TRBV6-2 or TRBV6-3 and TRBJ1-5; the junction holds 7 bases that match TRBD1. This sequence was found in a woman aged 60-70 years with active or convalescent COVID-19. The DNA reads TGTGCCAGCAGTAGACAGGGAGAGGGCAATCAGCCCCAGCATTTT. It is translated as CASSRQGEGNQPQHF.